Each of the 8 T cell receptor beta chains below was sequenced from the same sample in a study of blood T cell repertoires in COVID-19. TCRdb keeps only in-frame clones here, not all; method: immunoSEQ multiplex PCR. The data contain 300,000 to 400,000 clones, around 80% of them seen just once; the ten biggest clones take up about 3%. The sample consisted of peripheral blood. These receptors came from a man younger than 40 with active or convalescent COVID-19.

The rearrangement uses TRBV4-2 and TRBJ1-2, with 9 bases aligning to TRBD1. V was pared by 0 bases and J by 4 bases, with 6 bases of the junction left unmatched. CDR3 size: 16 residues. Germline V gene data show CDR1 as LGHNA and CDR2 as YNFKEQ. CDR3 nucleotides: TGTGCCAGCAGCCAAGACGGGACAGGGCGCTTCTATGGCTACACCTTC. It yields the protein CASSQDGTGRFYGYTF.

The genes are TRBV4-3 and TRBJ1-4; D is perhaps TRBD1 (6 bases). CDR3 length: 15 residues. Looked up from germline, CDR1 is LGHNA and CDR2 is YSLEER. The V end was cut by 3 bases, the J end by 8 bases, with 16 bases between. The CDR3 is CASSHSLGGREKLFF. CDR3 in DNA: TGCGCCAGCAGCCACTCGCTGGGGGGGCGAGAAAAACTGTTTTTT.

DNA for the CDR3: TGTGCCAGCAGCAAAACCGGGACTAGCGGGGGGGGAAGAAACATTCAGTACTTC. This translates into CASSKTGTSGGGRNIQYF. The chain carries TRBV7-2 and TRBJ2-4, with TRBD2 matching over 16 bases. This CDR3 is built from 18 residues. Germline V gene data show CDR1 as SGHTA and CDR2 as FQGNSA. Trimming cost V 5 bases and J 6 bases; bases outside gene matches: 10.

The chain is built from TRBV5-1 and TRBJ1-5, with D uncertain. The CDR3 loop spans 13 amino acids. V was pared by 4 bases and J by 0 bases, with 5 bases between. CDR1 and CDR2 (germline): SGHRS, YFSETQ. Here the CDR3 reads CASSADSNQPQHF. CDR3 bases: TGCGCCAGCAGCGCGGATAGCAATCAGCCCCAGCATTTT.

The chain links TRBV15 to TRBJ2-7; 11 positions agree with TRBD2. The CDR3 contains 16 residues. Losses at the gene ends were 1 base for V and 5 bases for J; bases not matched to a gene: 7. Per the germline V gene, CDR1 is LNHNV and CDR2 is YYDKDF (reference sequence). CDR3: CATSRGLGLADNEQYF. In DNA form, the CDR3 reads TGTGCCACCAGCAGAGGGCTGGGACTAGCGGACAACGAGCAGTACTTC.

CDR3 nucleotides: TGTGCCAGCTCCCTCAGGACAGGGAACTATGGCTACACCTTC. Translation: CASSLRTGNYGYTF. The rearrangement joins TRBV18 to TRBJ1-2; 8 bases are shared with TRBD1. The CDR3 spans 14 residues. Germline CDR1 is KGHSH and CDR2 is LQKENI. V dropped 6 bases and J dropped 2; count of bases not matched to a gene: 5.

The chain carries TRBV19 and TRBJ2-1, with 8 bases lining up with TRBD2. Germline values: CDR1 LNHDA, CDR2 SQIVND (reference sequence). V shed 3 bases, J shed 4 bases, and the junction held 5 bases outside the gene matches. The CDR3 consists of 15 residues. For the CDR3, the DNA is TGTGCCAGTAGTATCACGGGGGGGATATACAATGAGCAGTTCTTC. The encoded protein is CASSITGGIYNEQFF.

This clone was counted only a few times. The chain links TRBV10-3 to TRBJ1-1; 9 positions agree with TRBD1. Germline-derived CDR1 and CDR2 are ENHRY and SYGVKD. The CDR3 is 15 residues long. Trimming at V came to 11 bases and at J to 5 bases, leaving 15 bases not matched to a gene. The CDR3 loop reads CAALPGQGGNTEAFF. The CDR3 DNA is TGTGCCGCCCTTCCGGGACAGGGTGGGAATACTGAAGCTTTCTTT.